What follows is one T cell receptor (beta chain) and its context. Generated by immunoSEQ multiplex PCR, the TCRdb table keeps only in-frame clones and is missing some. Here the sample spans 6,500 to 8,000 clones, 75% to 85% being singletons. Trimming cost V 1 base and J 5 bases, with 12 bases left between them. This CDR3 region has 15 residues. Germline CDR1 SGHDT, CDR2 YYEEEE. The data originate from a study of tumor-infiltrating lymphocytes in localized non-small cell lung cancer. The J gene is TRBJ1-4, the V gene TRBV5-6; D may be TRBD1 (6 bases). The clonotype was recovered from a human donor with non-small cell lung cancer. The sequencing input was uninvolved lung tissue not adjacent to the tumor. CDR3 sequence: CASSLSPGANEKLFF. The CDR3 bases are TGTGCCAGCAGCTTGTCCCCAGGGGCCAATGAAAAACTGTTTTTT. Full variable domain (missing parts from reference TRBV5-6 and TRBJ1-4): DAGVTQSPTHLIKTRGQQVTLRCSPKSGHDTVSWYQQALGQGPQFIFQYYEEEERQRGNFPDRFSGHQFPNYSSELNVNALLLGDSALYLCASSLSPGANEKLFFGSGTQLSVL.